This T cell receptor beta chain was identified during a study of cytomegalovirus exposure and HLA in healthy donors. The CDR3 totals 12 residues. Germline CDR1 is SGHRS and CDR2 is YFSETQ. The V end was cut by 4 bases, the J end by 7 bases, with 9 bases between. The PCR employed 60 Vbeta primers together with 13 Jbeta primers. Only in-frame clones appear in the TCRdb table, and some are missing; sequencing was by immunoSEQ multiplex PCR. The sample contains over 100,000 clones, under 75% of which appear only once. This sequence was found in a woman aged 40-49 years in good health and CMV-seronegative. What was sequenced was PBMCs. V usage is TRBV5-1 and J usage is TRBJ2-1, with D tentatively TRBD1 (6 bases). The CDR3 coding sequence is TGCGCCAGCAGCCCACAGGGAAATGAGCAGTTCTTC. It encodes CASSPQGNEQFF.